Below, 2 T cell receptor beta chains from the same sample are listed, as sequenced in a study of radiation and T cells in renal cell carcinoma. Only in-frame clones appear in the TCRdb table, and some are missing; sequencing was by immunoSEQ multiplex PCR. Of about 22,000 clones in the sample, more than 75% are singletons; the top ten hold 35% to 45%. Time point here: baseline pretreatment blood. Specified treatment: 15 Gy SBRT to primary tumor, nephrectomy 4 weeks later. This material consisted of blood, taken from a patient whose treatment included radiotherapy and nephrectomy. The receptors stem from a man in his sixties with renal cell carcinoma.

The genes are TRBV6-1 and TRBJ1-3; D not resolved. The CDR3 extends over 12 amino acids. Trimming cost V 6 bases and J 1 base, with 4 bases left between them. Germline V gene lookup returns CDR1 MNHNS and CDR2 SASEGT. The CDR3 nucleotides are TGTGCCAGCAGCACATCTGGAAACACCATATATTTT. It specifies CASSTSGNTIYF.

V usage is TRBV9 and J usage is TRBJ2-7; 10 nucleotides line up with TRBD1. The germline V gene has CDR1 SGDLS and CDR2 YYNGEE. Trimming cost V 5 bases and J 6 bases; bases outside gene matches: 8. The CDR3 loop spans 14 amino acids. The CDR3 coding sequence is TGTGCCAGCAGGCCCGGGACAGGGGCTGGCGAGCAGTACTTC. Amino acid sequence: CASRPGTGAGEQYF.